This T cell receptor beta chain was obtained from a study of T cells after yellow fever vaccination (dated by TCRdb to between 2018 and 2021). Context from the whole study: The SMART-Seq v4 Ultra Low Input RNA kit was used to prepare libraries from fractions with low cell numbers. Blood was drawn at multiple timepoints before and after primary and secondary immunization, with bulk PBMC replicates and cell subsets isolated. To track T-cell clones before and after primary and booster YFV17D yellow fever vaccination, bulk TCR alpha and beta repertoires were sequenced longitudinally. Two healthy male donors, one aged 18 to 29 and one aged 30 to 40 years, made up the cohort.

V gives up 6 bases and J gives up 1 base, and the segment between their germline ends measures 10 bases. The CDR3 goes from the cysteine to the phenylalanine over 13 residues. Only the CDR3 region is kept as DNA, spanning 39 bases read in frame from base 1. As encoded in the germline V gene (reference sequence), CDR1 is DFQATT while CDR2 is SNEGSKA. Overall study results and their limits: Because the study included only a couple of donors, the extent to which the findings can be generalized is limited. Computational filtering was required because FACS-sorted repertoires could contain abundant contaminating clonotypes from the bulk population. The secondary T-cell response was found to be weaker but faster than the primary response, with a peak reached on day 5 rather than on day 15. Most clones expanded after primary vaccination were re-detected after the booster (almost 98% of CD4 and roughly 85% of CD8), suggesting broad memory maintenance. A small fraction of clonotypes appeared in both the CD4 and CD8 compartments, likely as a result of convergent recombination.

The treatment or condition tag for this specimen amounts to: live attenuated yellow fever vaccine strain. At every blood-draw timepoint, two biological replicates of bulk PBMCs were collected. PBMCs were isolated from peripheral blood using a standard Ficoll-Paque protocol. TriZol was used to extract RNA from bulk PBMCs, from CD4 and CD8 fractions, and from dextramer-positive and dextramer-negative fractions. Synthesis of TCR cDNA relied on 5'RACE template switching, a step that introduced a universal primer site along with unique molecular identifiers. Priming of cDNA synthesis was performed from both the TCR alpha and TCR beta constant segments. Library amplification involved two PCR steps, and the second step added sample barcodes and sequencing adapters. Sequencing of libraries was done on Illumina HiSeq 2500 (2x100 bp) or NovaSeq (2x150 bp). In the original analysis: Demultiplexing of reads and collapsing into UMI consensus sequences were performed with MIGEC, and V(D)J alignment was carried out with MiXCR. Clonotypes responding to the vaccine were identified with edgeR on replicate PBMC samples, with the criteria of FDR below 0.01 and a log2 fold change above 5 up to day 15. Bulk clonotypes were assigned CD4 or CD8 identity according to which sequenced CD4 or CD8 repertoire held them at higher abundance. TCRdb's own reprocessing of the public reads used fastp at Q25 and MiXCR and kept productive beta chains. All rows with the same CDR3 protein become a single entry with the most common DNA and genes. For this entry, the V and J calls and clone size follow TCRdb and not the study's own pipeline. This sample is represented by fewer than 400,000 distinct CDR3 sequences; 6.2% of them were singletons. The ten largest clonotypes hold approximately 15% of the sample.

This clonotype showed up just a few times. Its antigen is still unknown. Base qualities are not recorded, but no much larger clone differs from it by a single base. The source was PBMCs, collected 5 days after the yellow fever booster vaccination. This TCR came from a man aged 25 to 40 who received the YFV17D yellow fever vaccine. The sequence is built from TRBV20-1 and TRBJ2-1; no confident D gene assignment can be made. CDR3 protein: CSAHWGSYNEQFF. At the DNA level, the sequence is TGCAGTGCACACTGGGGATCCTACAATGAGCAGTTCTTC.